Below, 12 T cell receptor beta chains from the same sample are listed, as sequenced in a study of blood T cell repertoires in COVID-19. Method: immunoSEQ multiplex PCR; TCRdb's copy keeps in-frame clones and lacks some. The sample contains 140,000 to 150,000 clones, around four fifths of which appear only once. Sequencing was done on a sample of peripheral blood. The receptors shown here come from a human donor in a cohort sampled during active COVID-19.

The CDR3 bases are TGTGCCAGCAGCAGACAGGGGATCAATCAGCCCCAGCATTTT. Its protein product is CASSRQGINQPQHF. The chain carries TRBV28 and TRBJ1-5; TRBD1 aligns across 8 bases. Per the germline V gene, CDR1 is MDHEN and CDR2 is SYDVKM. This CDR3 has 14 amino acids. Unmatched junction bases numbered 4, after V lost 6 bases and J lost 3 bases.

A single count supports this clone. The CDR3 spells CASRVGTGGNQPQHF. The CDR3 DNA sequence: TGTGCCAGCAGGGTAGGGACAGGGGGCAATCAGCCCCAGCATTTT. This chain links TRBV6-5 with TRBJ1-5; TRBD1 matches at 10 bases. The V gene's germline CDR1 is MNHEY and CDR2 SVGAGI. J lost 2 bases, V lost 6 bases, and 4 bases had no gene match. The CDR3 contains 15 residues.

The J gene is TRBJ1-3, the V gene TRBV4-2, with unresolved D. This CDR3 region has 17 residues. Germline assignment: CDR1 LGHNA and CDR2 YNFKEQ. The ends were cut back, 3 bases at V and 0 bases at J, with 15 bases in the middle. Here the CDR3 reads CASSQGTASSSGNTIYF. In DNA form, the CDR3 reads TGTGCCAGCAGCCAGGGTACAGCCTCGAGCTCTGGAAACACCATATATTTT.

The V call is TRBV12-3 or TRBV12-4, the J call TRBJ2-7; unclear D gene. V lost 3 bases and J lost 6, with 9 bases in between. There are 12 residues in the CDR3. The CDR3 reads CASSFGSSEQYV. As DNA, the CDR3 is TGTGCCAGCAGTTTTGGTAGCTCCGAGCAGTACGTC.

V usage is TRBV28 and J usage is TRBJ1-2, with TRBD1 as a possible D gene (6 bases). From germline, CDR1 is MDHEN and CDR2 SYDVKM. The CDR3 contains 14 residues. Trimming removed 5 bases at V and 8 bases at J, with 18 bases between. The CDR3: CASSPGRTALGYTF. Here the CDR3 DNA reads TGTGCCAGCAGTCCGGGTCGGACAGCCCTAGGCTACACCTTC.

The chain carries TRBV3-1 (or the pseudogene TRBV3-2) and TRBJ1-2; D remains unclear. The CDR3 spans 13 residues. The V end was cut by 1 base, the J end by 8 bases, with 11 bases between. CDR1 is LGHDT, CDR2 YNNKEL, per germline (reference sequence). The CDR3 DNA reads TGTGCCAGCAGCCAAGGACGGGAAAGGGGCTACACCTTC. It translates to CASSQGRERGYTF.

The chain carries TRBV12-3 or TRBV12-4 and TRBJ1-1; TRBD1 agrees at 7 bases. The V segment lost 6 bases and the J segment 11 bases; nucleotides outside the gene matches: 12. CDR3 length: 13 residues. In DNA, the CDR3 is TGTGCCAGCAGACCCCGACAGGGTATACAGGCTTTCTTT. It yields the protein CASRPRQGIQAFF.

The chain uses TRBV5-6 and TRBJ2-1, with 9 bases aligning to TRBD1. Germline CDR1 reads SGHDT; CDR2 reads YYEEEE. V gave up 2 bases and J gave up 7 bases; unmatched junction bases: 7. The length of the CDR3 is 15 residues. The CDR3 here is CASSLGQGTRNEQFF. CDR3 nucleotides: TGTGCCAGCAGCTTAGGACAGGGGACAAGGAATGAGCAGTTCTTC.

The CDR3 region has the DNA TGTGCCTGGAGTCGGTGGGACTCCAGGGAAGCTTTCTTT. It specifies CAWSRWDSREAFF. V gene TRBV30 combines with J gene TRBJ1-1; D possibly corresponds to TRBD1 (5 bases). The CDR3 length is 13 residues. Looked up from germline, CDR1 is GTSNPN and CDR2 is SVGIG (reference sequence). Deletions cut 2 bases from V and 8 bases from J, with 15 bases between.

The chain joins TRBV9 to TRBJ2-3; 7 bases align to TRBD1. The CDR3 has 15 residues. V shed 2 bases and J 4 bases; nucleotides not matched to a gene: 7. The germline CDR1 and CDR2 sequences are SGDLS and YYNGEE. This CDR3 reads CASSVEAQGADTQYF. The CDR3 coding sequence is TGTGCCAGCAGCGTTGAAGCGCAGGGGGCAGATACGCAGTATTTT.

V gene TRBV29-1 combines with J gene TRBJ1-1, with D unclear. Per germline, CDR1 SQVTM and CDR2 ANQGSEA. The CDR3 length is 13 residues. The ends were cut back, 7 bases at V and 5 bases at J, with 17 bases in the middle. The CDR3 spells CSAMTTQDTEAFF. The CDR3 nucleotides are TGCAGCGCCATGACTACCCAGGATACTGAAGCTTTCTTT.

The rearrangement uses TRBV5-1 and TRBJ2-5; 11 nucleotides line up with TRBD2. The V segment lost 0 bases and the J segment 5 bases; nucleotides outside the gene matches: 3. CDR3 length: 15 residues. Germline V gene sequence: CDR1 SGHRS, CDR2 YFSETQ. This CDR3 reads CASSLVASGGETQYF. Written as DNA, the CDR3 is TGCGCCAGCAGCTTGGTAGCTAGCGGGGGGGAGACCCAGTACTTC.